This T cell receptor (beta chain) stems from a study of regulatory T cells in long-lasting Graves disease. Broader study findings: TRBV28, TRBJ1-2 and TRBJ2-5 emerged as the favored segments in persistent disease.

The time point is: newly diagnosed GD, antithyroid drugs for less than 3 months. The TCR library was prepared using RNA isolated from PBMCs. A volume of nine milliliters of peripheral blood was collected in EDTA tubes. For TCR beta, libraries came from iRepertoire HTBI primers and Arm-PCR of CDR3 regions. TCRdb called the multiplex PCR reads again in MiXCR, with one record for every CDR3 protein. The table has about 220,000 distinct CDR3 sequences, about 17% seen once. This clonotype appeared many times. Its antigen is currently unknown. The CDR3 consists of 13 residues. Per germline, CDR1 DFQATT and CDR2 SNEGSKA (reference sequence). V dropped 2 bases and J dropped 4 bases, with 11 bases sitting between them.

This sequence joins TRBV20-1 and TRBJ1-1, with a weak D call TRBD1 (6 bases). The sequences come from peripheral blood mononuclear cells (PBMCs), collected at new diagnosis, from a patient treated with antithyroid drugs. This TCR derives from a female donor with Graves disease. The CDR3 spells CSARSQGGTEAFF. The CDR3 DNA reads TGCAGTGCTAGATCACAGGGTGGCACTGAAGCTTTCTTT.